This passage covers 5 T cell receptor beta chains from one sample sequenced in a study of shared clonotypes between healthy human individuals. TCRdb keeps only in-frame clones here, not all; method: immunoSEQ multiplex PCR. The sample lists millions of clones, about 95% seen once, with 0.1% to 0.15% in the top ten. The sample taken for sequencing was naive CD4+ T cells sorted from blood. Stated subset: CD45RA+ positively selected. The source is a man aged 18 to 30 in good health.

DNA for the CDR3: TGTGCCAGCAGCTTGGGTGTCGGCAGGACCTACAATGAGCAGTTCTTC. Translation gives CASSLGVGRTYNEQFF. This chain uses TRBV5-8 with TRBJ2-1, with unresolved D. The germline CDR1 and CDR2 sequences are SGHTS and YDEGEE. The CDR3 contains 16 residues. The germline V and J ends were trimmed by 0 bases and 2 bases, with 12 bases remaining between them. Full variable domain (rest looked up from reference TRBV5-8 and TRBJ2-1): EAGVTQSPTHLIKTRGQQATLRCSPISGHTSVYWYQQALGLGLQFLLWYDEGEERNRGNFPPRFSGRQFPNYSSELNVNALELEDSALYLCASSLGVGRTYNEQFFGPGTRLTVL.

Turning to this clone: This same CDR3 is encoded by further DNA sequences in the sample. This sequence joins TRBV28 and TRBJ1-5; TRBD1 is a possible D gene (6 bases). CDR1 MDHEN and CDR2 SYDVKM come from the germline V gene. CDR3 size: 13 residues. The germline V and J ends were trimmed by 6 bases and 1 base, with 7 bases remaining between them. In nucleotides, the CDR3 is TGTGCCAGCAGGGACAGCAGCAATCAGCCCCAGCATTTT. Encoded protein: CASRDSSNQPQHF.

V gene TRBV9 combines with J gene TRBJ2-1; D remains ambiguous. Germline CDR1 reads SGDLS; CDR2 reads YYNGEE. With 0 bases removed from V and 2 bases from J, the gap between germline ends came to 3 bases. The CDR3 spans 13 residues. CDR3 sequence reads: CASSVVPYNEQFF. The DNA of the CDR3 is TGTGCCAGCAGCGTAGTCCCCTACAATGAGCAGTTCTTC.

The V call is TRBV29-1, the J call TRBJ1-2, with D perhaps matching TRBD1 (5 bases). CDR3 size: 13 residues. Germline CDR1 and CDR2: SQVTM and ANQGSEA. Trimming pared 6 bases from V and 7 bases from J, leaving 18 bases between. CDR3 in amino acids: CSVVRDPPIGYTF. In DNA form, the CDR3 reads TGCAGCGTCGTAAGGGACCCACCAATTGGCTACACCTTC. Full variable domain (outside the CDR3, taken from reference TRBV29-1 and TRBJ1-2): SAVISQKPSRDICQRGTSLTIQCQVDSQVTMMFWYRQQPGQSLTLIATANQGSEATYESGFVIDKFPISRPNLTFSTLTVSNMSPEDSSIYLCSVVRDPPIGYTFGSGTRLTVV.

Here the CDR3 reads CASSTGQGYPLEAFF. Here the CDR3 DNA reads TGCGCCAGCAGCACCGGACAGGGGTATCCCCTCGAAGCTTTCTTT. This chain joins TRBV4-3 and TRBJ1-1; 9 positions match TRBD1. The CDR3 spans 15 residues. The trim removed 5 bases at V and 8 bases at J, leaving 12 bases unmatched. Germline V gene sequence: CDR1 LGHNA, CDR2 YSLEER.